A single sample is the source of the 18 T cell receptor beta chains below, sequenced in a study of response to subunit inactivated influenza vaccine. TCRdb reprocessed the RT-PCR reads with MiXCR, giving one entry per CDR3 protein. The sample has more than 700,000 distinct CDR3 sequences, around 20% seen once. The sample was PBMCs from blood, taken more than 4 days after vaccination. The receptors were gathered from a man aged 50-59 years who received an inactivated influenza vaccine.

The chain carries TRBV4-3 and TRBJ2-2, with TRBD1 matching over 8 bases. V lost 0 bases, J lost 6 bases, and 9 bases stayed unmatched. The CDR3 spans 17 residues. Looked up from germline, CDR1 is LGHNA and CDR2 is YSLEER. The chain's CDR3 is CASSQDGPRGHPGELFF. The CDR3 DNA sequence: TGCGCCAGCAGCCAAGATGGGCCCAGGGGGCACCCCGGGGAGCTGTTTTTT.

This clonotype was seen more than once but under ten times. The chain recombines TRBV28 with TRBJ1-2; weak D call: TRBD1 (6 bases). The CDR3 length is 12 residues. V shed 8 bases and J shed 7 bases, with 14 bases lying between them. Germline V gives CDR1 MDHEN, CDR2 SYDVKM. As DNA, the CDR3 is TGTGCCAGCCGAACAGGGTACGGTGGCTACACCTTC. Its translation is CASRTGYGGYTF.

In regard to this clonotype: A much larger clonotype is one base distant, so this may be a read error. This sequence joins TRBV12-3 or TRBV12-4 and TRBJ2-5; 7 positions agree with TRBD1. The CDR3 length is 15 residues. The CDR3, as DNA: TGTGCCAGCAGTTTTCCCGACAGGGATGCGGAGACCCTGTACTTC. It specifies CASSFPDRDAETLYF.

This clonotype was counted a few times. The chain recombines TRBV12-3 or TRBV12-4 with TRBJ1-6; 7 bases are a match to TRBD1. Trimming cost V 6 bases and J 10 bases; bases outside gene matches: 12. The CDR3 runs 15 residues. For the CDR3, the DNA is TGTGCCAGCAGCCGAGCCGACAGGGCCCGCTCACCCCTCCACTTT. It translates to CASSRADRARSPLHF.

J is TRBJ2-7 and V is TRBV11-2; 11 bases agree with TRBD1. Germline lookup yields CDR1 SGHAT and CDR2 FQNNGV. The CDR3 length is 15 residues. The V and J ends lost 5 bases and 6 bases, in that order; junction bases with no gene match: 9. The CDR3 sequence: CASSHPGQGGSEQYF. The DNA for the CDR3 is TGTGCCAGCAGCCACCCGGGACAGGGGGGCTCCGAGCAGTACTTC.

This clonotype was seen a handful of times. This CDR3 reads CASRAQTVETQYF. The CDR3 DNA sequence: TGTGCCAGCAGAGCCCAGACCGTAGAGACCCAGTACTTC. J is TRBJ2-5 and V is TRBV10-3; D unclear. The V end was cut by 10 bases, the J end by 4 bases, with 16 bases between. The CDR3 has 13 residues. Per germline, CDR1 ENHRY and CDR2 SYGVKD.

V gene TRBV12-3 or TRBV12-4 combines with J gene TRBJ1-5; D ambiguous. The CDR3 consists of 14 residues. The V end was cut by 3 bases, the J end by 1 base, with 7 bases between. This CDR3 reads CASSFEASNQPQHF. For the CDR3, the DNA is TGTGCCAGCAGTTTCGAGGCCAGCAATCAGCCCCAGCATTTT.

The V and J genes are TRBV6-1 and TRBJ2-5; the D is unclear. Germline V lookup: CDR1 MNHNS, CDR2 SASEGT. This CDR3 has 16 residues. Trimming left V 5 bases short and J 2 bases short, with 18 bases between. The CDR3 loop reads CASSRGSRVGQETQYF. In nucleotides, the CDR3 is TGTGCCAGCAGTAGAGGTAGTCGGGTAGGGCAAGAGACCCAGTACTTC.

This rearrangement joins TRBV5-1 to TRBJ1-6; unclear D gene. Between the trimmed V and J ends, which lost 0 bases and 3 bases, there was a span of 7 bases. Germline assignment: CDR1 SGHRS and CDR2 YFSETQ. The CDR3 extends over 15 amino acids. DNA for the CDR3: TGCGCCAGCAGCTTGGAAGGGTACTATAATTCACCCCTCCACTTT. It translates to CASSLEGYYNSPLHF.

This clonotype showed up just a few times. The chain is built from TRBV5-5 and TRBJ2-1, with a weak D call TRBD1 (6 bases). Trimming removed 4 bases at V and 8 bases at J, with 16 bases between. The length of the CDR3 is 14 residues. Looked up from germline, CDR1 is SGHKS and CDR2 is YYEKEE (reference sequence). CDR3 sequence (DNA): TGTGCCAGCAGCCCCGGGCAGGGGCTTGATGAGCAGTTCTTC. Translated, it gives CASSPGQGLDEQFF.

CDR3 DNA: TGTGCCAGCAGCCAAGTCGGTACGGGTTGGAGCTCCTACGAGCAGTACTTC. Its translation: CASSQVGTGWSSYEQYF. This chain links TRBV4-2 with TRBJ2-7; no clear D. The CDR3 sequence is 17 residues long. Per the germline V gene, CDR1 is LGHNA and CDR2 is YNFKEQ. Trimming took 1 base from V and 0 from J, leaving 16 bases between them.

The chain links TRBV4-3 to TRBJ2-1, with a tentative D call TRBD2 (5 bases). Between the trimmed V and J ends, which lost 1 base and 6 bases, there was a span of 10 bases. This CDR3 spans 14 amino acids. CDR1 LGHNA and CDR2 YSLEER come from the germline V gene. The CDR3 DNA follows: TGCGCCAGCAGCCAAGCGGGATTCAGCAATGAGCAGTTCTTC. It is translated as CASSQAGFSNEQFF.

The chain joins TRBV12-3 or TRBV12-4 to TRBJ2-5; 9 bases map to TRBD2. V gave up 3 bases and J gave up 9 bases; unmatched junction bases: 5. This CDR3 spans 13 amino acids. CDR3 nucleotide sequence: TGTGCCAGCAGTTTTTCCGGGACTAGCTCCCAGTACTTC. Its protein product is CASSFSGTSSQYF.

This clonotype occurred many times. The V gene is TRBV5-1, the J gene TRBJ2-7; the match to TRBD2 covers 8 bases. V shed 4 bases and J 6 bases; nucleotides not matched to a gene: 12. This CDR3 is 15 amino acids long. CDR1 is SGHRS and CDR2 is YFSETQ in the germline V gene. This CDR3 is CASSPGLAVDLEQYF. CDR3 in DNA: TGCGCCAGCAGCCCAGGACTAGCCGTCGACCTCGAGCAGTACTTC.

As DNA, the CDR3 is TGTGCCAGCAGCCCCGACAAGGGACTACTATCCTACAATGAGCAGTTCTTC. Translating it yields CASSPDKGLLSYNEQFF. This chain connects TRBV5-4 to TRBJ2-1, with TRBD2 matching over 7 bases. Germline V lookup: CDR1 SGHNT, CDR2 YYREEE (reference sequence). J was trimmed by 1 base and V by 4 bases; bases with no gene match: 11. This CDR3 is 17 amino acids long.

In this sample, this clonotype turned up a few times. This rearrangement joins TRBV24-1 to TRBJ2-1; no clear D gene. The CDR3 spans 13 residues. Germline-derived CDR1 and CDR2 are KGHDR and SFDVKD. The V end was cut by 10 bases, the J end by 0 bases, with 9 bases between. This chain's CDR3 is CATAPSSYNEQFF. The CDR3 DNA sequence: TGTGCCACGGCCCCTAGCTCCTACAATGAGCAGTTCTTC.

CDR3 sequence: CASSQRSGEGYEQYF. In DNA form, the CDR3 reads TGCGCCAGCAGCCAAAGATCGGGAGAGGGCTACGAGCAGTACTTC. The rearrangement links TRBV4-3 to TRBJ2-7; TRBD2 might be the D (6 bases). Trimming removed 2 bases at V and 3 bases at J, with 14 bases between. The CDR3 covers 15 residues. Germline V lookup: CDR1 LGHNA, CDR2 YSLEER.

The rearrangement joins TRBV29-1 to TRBJ2-3, with a weak D call TRBD2 (5 bases). Germline loops: CDR1 SQVTM, CDR2 ANQGSEA. CDR3 length: 14 residues. Trimming removed 3 bases from V and 0 bases from J, with 10 bases in between. CDR3 in amino acids: CSVDSGLSTDTQYF. CDR3 nucleotide sequence: TGCAGCGTTGACAGCGGCCTTAGCACAGATACGCAGTATTTT.